This T cell receptor (beta chain) was recorded in a study of blood T cell repertoires in COVID-19 (dated by TCRdb to about 2020). Turning to the overall study: Collaborator samples came from the United States, Italy and Spain and covered acute and convalescent phases of COVID-19. The samples were drawn from the first 160 participants of the ongoing ImmuneRACE study and from some 1,300 subjects provided by 6 global collaborators. Sample metadata almost always included a de-identified subject ID, COVID-19 status, age in years and sex. The repertoires were made available in a free public database intended to serve as a resource for research on the immune response to SARS-CoV-2. The prospective study material was composed of cDNA or gDNA derived from T cells, B-cell-depleted T cells, or PBMCs. HLA class I and class II types, where available, came from metadata supplied by the sample provider rather than from assay-based typing. Deeply sampled blood TCRbeta repertoires from subjects exposed to, actively infected with, or recovered from COVID-19 were included in the dataset.

Whole blood was collected in K2EDTA tubes by collaborating institutions according to the institutions' own protocols. For TCRbeta analysis, collaborator samples were shipped as frozen whole blood, as isolated PBMCs, or as DNA extracted from either sample type. TCRbeta CDR3 regions were amplified from genomic DNA using the immunoSEQ Assay, a bias-controlled multiplex PCR. As for the original processing: The number of nucleated cells in each sample was estimated by amplification of reference gene primers within the assay. To quantify the absolute abundance of each unique TCRbeta CDR3 rearrangement, sequence reads were collapsed and filtered. Productive Simpson clonality was computed per sample as the square root of Simpson's diversity index over productive rearrangements. In TCRdb, the immuneACCESS table is reduced to in-frame sequences with V and J assigned. These tables do not hold every clone; where another copy was compared, an unresolved V gene accounts for under half, and the others remain unexplained. For V, J and clone size, that table is used; D and trimming come from the DNA. In this sample the table shows 110,000 or so clones, 70% to 80% of which occur a single time. The ten largest clones take up 6.5% to 9.5% of the sample.

CDR1 MNHEY and CDR2 SMNVEV were looked up in the germline V gene (reference sequence). The CDR3 has 16 amino acids, counting the end cysteine and phenylalanine. The DNA shown is the 48-base CDR3, in frame from base 1. V sheds 4 bases and J sheds 2 bases, leaving 17 bases between their ends. With regard to this clone: This clone's antigen is unknown. Base qualities are not at hand, and no much larger clone is one base apart.

The research as a whole found: The quantity of clinical and demographic metadata differed by source and by participant and was supplied without curation.

The TCR was taken from a human donor in a cohort sampled during active COVID-19. The V and J segments used are TRBV27 and TRBJ1-2; tentative D gene TRBD1, with 6 bases matching. The sample was peripheral blood. The DNA reads TGTGCCAGCAGTTCTCTCTCCGGGGGGCGAAACTATGGCTACACCTTC. This codes for CASSSLSGGRNYGYTF.